This TCR beta chain was observed in a study of blood T cell repertoires in COVID-19. Turning to the study itself: Material from acute and convalescent COVID-19 was sourced from the United States, Italy and Spain. Sample material is recorded as cDNA or gDNA derived from T cells, B-cell-depleted T cells, or PBMCs.

From germline, CDR1 is KGHSH and CDR2 LQKENI. This CDR3 contains 16 residues. V lost 3 bases to trimming and J lost 6 bases; unmatched junction nucleotides: 11. As processed by the authors: From reference gene primer amplification, estimates of nucleated cell counts were derived. Repertoires were generated with immunoSEQ multiplex PCR, while TCRdb's copy carries only in-frame clones and drops some. The V and J calls and the clone size are those of that table, but D and trimming were determined from the DNA. The sample has fewer than 75,000 clones, 75% to 90% seen once. The V gene is TRBV18, the J gene TRBJ2-1; 7 nucleotides match TRBD2. Source material: peripheral blood. The origin of this receptor is an elderly man with acute or convalescent COVID-19. As DNA, the CDR3 is TGTGCCAGCTCACCTACAGACACGGGAGGCCTCAATGAGCAGTTCTTC. Amino acid sequence: CASSPTDTGGLNEQFF. Together with reference TRBV18 and TRBJ2-1, the CDR3 gives the full variable domain: NAGVMQNPRHLVRRRGQEARLRCSPMKGHSHVYWYRQLPEEGLKFMVYLQKENIIDESGMPKERFSAEFPKEGPSILRIQQVVRGDSAAYFCASSPTDTGGLNEQFFGPGTRLTVL.